The sequence of this T cell receptor beta chain was determined in a study of blood T cell repertoires in COVID-19. Study at large: Sources were T cells, B-cell-depleted T cells, or PBMCs; the material itself was cDNA or gDNA.

Across about two dozen US areas, participants ranged in age from 18 to 89 years. Donors of Cohort 3 who recovered were those that had two negative PCRs, clearance, or symptom resolution. Produced via immunoSEQ multiplex PCR; TCRdb's table is partial and in-frame only. The sample contains 150,000 to 200,000 clones, over 70% of which appear only once. The germline V gene has CDR1 SSHAT and CDR2 FNYEAQ (reference sequence). V shed 5 bases and J shed 8 bases, with 12 bases lying between them. The CDR3 has 13 residues. The sample was PBMCs or T cells enriched from blood (not recorded which). This clonotype was sampled from a woman aged 55-75 years who had recovered from COVID-19. The V call is TRBV7-7, the J call TRBJ1-4; D ambiguous. CDR3 nucleotide sequence: TGTGCCAGCAGCCGTCGGGATCGCGAAAAACTGTTTTTT. Encoded protein: CASSRRDREKLFF.